Reported below is one T cell receptor (beta chain). CDR3 length: 16 residues. Germline CDR1 reads SGHNT; CDR2 reads YYREEE (reference sequence). The V and J ends lost 0 bases and 5 bases, in that order; junction bases with no gene match: 4. Blood sampling took place at baseline, cycle 4 day 1, and cycle 7 day 1. The assay was immunoSEQ multiplex PCR, and TCRdb's table has in-frame clones only and misses some. There are tens of thousands of clones in the sample; 70% to 90% occur only once, and 15% to 20% lies in the top ten. This entry belongs to a study of OX40 agonist ivuxolimab in advanced cancers. The sequencing here drew on CD4+ or CD8+ T cells sorted from blood, taken in a trial of the OX40 agonist ivuxolimab. This TCR was recovered from an adult with an advanced solid tumor such as melanoma, head and neck, liver or kidney cancer. The chain employs TRBV5-4 and TRBJ2-2; 10 positions agree with TRBD2. The CDR3 sequence: CASSLGASGSTGELFF. The CDR3, as DNA: TGTGCCAGCAGCTTGGGGGCTAGCGGGAGTACCGGGGAGCTGTTTTTT.